This TCR beta chain was captured in a study of blood T cell repertoires in COVID-19 (dated by TCRdb to 2018 to 2021). Regarding the study in general: Samples covering the acute and convalescent phases of COVID-19 were provided by collaborators in the United States, Italy and Spain. Where available, HLA class I and class II types were obtained from metadata supplied by the sample provider rather than from assay-based typing. The samples were drawn from two sources: the first 160 participants of the ongoing ImmuneRACE study, and fewer than 1,500 subjects contributed by 6 global collaborators. The repertoires were released in a freely available public database meant as a resource for research on the immune response to SARS-CoV-2. The material from the prospective study consisted of cDNA or gDNA derived from T cells, B-cell-depleted T cells, or PBMCs. A de-identified subject ID, COVID-19 status, age in years and sex were almost always included in the sample metadata. The dataset comprised deeply sampled blood TCRbeta repertoires from subjects exposed to, actively infected with, or recovered from COVID-19.

Each collaborating institution followed its own protocols to collect whole blood in K2EDTA tubes. Collaborator samples were shipped for TCRbeta analysis as frozen whole blood, isolated PBMCs, or DNA extracted from either sample type. The immunoSEQ Assay, a bias-controlled multiplex PCR, was used to amplify TCRbeta CDR3 regions from genomic DNA. As for the original processing: The number of nucleated cells in each sample was estimated by amplification of reference gene primers within the assay. To quantify the absolute abundance of each unique TCRbeta CDR3 rearrangement, sequence reads were collapsed and filtered. Productive Simpson clonality was computed per sample as the square root of Simpson's diversity index over productive rearrangements. Imported from immuneACCESS, the table was reduced by TCRdb to in-frame sequences with V and J called. These copies leave out some clones; in studies compared against another copy, an unresolved V gene accounts for under half, and the cause of the remainder is not known. That table is the source of V, J and clone size, and D and trimming were worked out from the DNA. Present in this sample are about 75,000 clones, 70% to 80% of which were seen just once. The ten largest clones represent about 5% of the sample.

The investigation overall reported the following: How much clinical and demographic metadata was included differed by source and by participant, and the metadata was provided uncurated.

For this clone: The specificity of this receptor is unknown. Base qualities are not recorded, but no much larger clone differs from it by a single base.

The CDR3 starts with the cysteine, ends with the phenylalanine, and has 14 residues. Just CDR3 DNA is preserved here, 42 bases in frame from base 1. Via the germline V gene, CDR1 is MDHEN and CDR2 SYDVKM. The trim is 3 bases for V and 6 bases for J, with a gap of 14 bases between the germline ends. The sequencing input was peripheral blood. This chain is built from TRBV28 and TRBJ2-5; the D gene is perhaps TRBD2, from 6 matching bases. The sequence was obtained from an elderly woman with active or convalescent COVID-19. The CDR3 protein: CASSFVGGEKTQYF. In nucleotide form, the sequence is TGTGCCAGCAGTTTTGTGGGCGGGGAAAAGACCCAGTACTTC. With the portions outside the CDR3 filled from the reference TRBV28 and TRBJ2-5 genes, the complete variable region becomes DVKVTQSSRYLVKRTGEKVFLECVQDMDHENMFWYRQDPGLGLRLIYFSYDVKMKEKGDIPEGYSVSREKKERFSLILESASTNQTSMYLCASSFVGGEKTQYFGPGTRLLVL.